The sequence of this T cell receptor (beta chain) was determined in a study of cytomegalovirus exposure and HLA in healthy donors. Nominal health characterized the donors when sampled, though unrecorded immune exposures were likely. Findings and limits, study-wide: In a later analysis, V- and J-gene trimming of beta chains associated with a DCLRE1C missense variant, replicated independently.

Points on this clone: What it binds is unknown.

V was clipped by 5 bases and J by 1 base; unmatched bases: 0. The CDR3 has 13 residues. Per germline, CDR1 GTSNPN and CDR2 SVGIG (reference sequence). The PCR had 60 Vbeta and 13 Jbeta primers. The assay was immunoSEQ multiplex PCR, and TCRdb's table has in-frame clones only and misses some. The profile covers 100,000 to 150,000 clones, with less than 85% appearing a single time and 2% to 2.5% taken by the ten largest. Sequenced: PBMCs. This chain links TRBV30 with TRBJ1-1; 11 bases are shared with TRBD1. This TCR derives from a woman aged 35 to 49 in good health and CMV-seropositive. In DNA form, the CDR3 reads TGTGCCTGGGGGACAGGGGGGAACACTGAAGCTTTCTTT. This sequence encodes CAWGTGGNTEAFF.